Listed here are 13 T cell receptor beta chains from one sample, sequenced in a study of beta chain features in type 1 diabetes. The investigators reverse transcribed all of the isolated RNA, so they sequenced expressed TCRB transcripts. Profiling relied on immunoSEQ multiplex PCR, and the TCRdb table lists in-frame clones only, not all of them. This sample has about 250,000 clones, with less than 15% found just once. The specimen was naive CD4+ T cells from blood. The receptors were sampled from a woman aged 40 to 55 in good health.

This clone was counted between two and nine times. The chain uses TRBV2 and TRBJ2-7, with no clear D. The CDR3 extends over 11 amino acids. Germline CDR1 reads SNHLY; CDR2 reads FYNNEI. V lost 6 bases, J lost 2 bases, and 5 bases lay in between. CDR3 sequence: CASRAAYEQYF. The DNA of the CDR3 is TGTGCCAGCAGGGCCGCCTACGAGCAGTACTTC. Full variable domain (remainder filled in from reference TRBV2 and TRBJ2-7): EPEVTQTPSHQVTQMGQEVILRCVPISNHLYFYWYRQILGQKVEFLVSFYNNEISEKSEIFDDQFSVERPDGSNFTLKIRSTKLEDSAMYFCASRAAYEQYFGPGTRLTVT.

This sequence joins TRBV7-2 and TRBJ2-1; maybe TRBD1 (6 bases). Trimming stripped 2 bases from V and 6 bases from J, with 26 bases between. The CDR3 is 19 residues long. The V gene's germline CDR1 is SGHTA and CDR2 FQGNSA. Here the CDR3 DNA reads TGTGCCAGCAGCTTAAGGCCACCCACGACAGGACCCTCGTCCAATGAGCAGTTCTTC. This gives the protein CASSLRPPTTGPSSNEQFF.

The V gene is TRBV10-3, the J gene TRBJ2-3; weak D call: TRBD2 (6 bases). V was cut by 10 bases and J by 3 bases, with 20 bases left in between. Germline-derived CDR1 and CDR2 are ENHRY and SYGVKD. The length of the CDR3 is 15 residues. DNA for the CDR3: TGTGCCACCAGCAGTGGGGTAGCGGTTACAGATACGCAGTATTTT. Its translation: CATSSGVAVTDTQYF.

The chain joins TRBV29-1 to TRBJ2-5, with D possibly being TRBD1 (5 bases). This CDR3 region has 12 residues. Trimming took 7 bases from V and 1 from J, leaving 10 bases between them. Germline V gene lookup returns CDR1 SQVTM and CDR2 ANQGSEA. CDR3 coding DNA: TGCAGCGCAGGAGACAGCCAAGAGACCCAGTACTTC. Translation: CSAGDSQETQYF.

The sample holds one count of this clone. V usage is TRBV5-6 and J usage is TRBJ1-2; 7 bases fit TRBD1. This CDR3 is 15 amino acids long. V was clipped by 3 bases and J by 8 bases; unmatched bases: 13. Germline V lookup: CDR1 SGHDT, CDR2 YYEEEE. As DNA, the CDR3 is TGTGCCAGCAGCTGGGTGGACAGGAGGTTAGAAGGCTACACCTTC. Protein product: CASSWVDRRLEGYTF.

This clone was seen just once. The genes are TRBV7-2 and TRBJ2-3, with 11 bases matching TRBD2. V lost 5 bases and J lost 2; bases outside the gene matches: 12. CDR3 length: 18 amino acids. CDR1 SGHTA and CDR2 FQGNSA come from the germline V gene. This CDR3 reads CASSRLAGWVGNTDTQYF. For the CDR3, the DNA is TGTGCCAGCAGCAGACTAGCGGGGTGGGTGGGGAACACAGATACGCAGTATTTT.

This clone has more than one count but fewer than ten. The rearrangement links TRBV25-1 to TRBJ2-1; D is unresolved. Trimming left V 3 bases short and J 5 bases short, with 5 bases between. The CDR3 totals 12 residues. Germline V gives CDR1 MGHDK, CDR2 SYGVNS. CDR3 DNA: TGTGCCAGCAGTGACGTTAACAATGAGCAGTTCTTC. Translating it yields CASSDVNNEQFF.

This clone came up a few times. The chain recombines TRBV2 with TRBJ2-1; a weak D match, TRBD2 (6 bases). The V gene lost 6 bases and the J gene lost 1 base, with 13 bases spanning the gap. There are 15 residues in the CDR3. CDR1 is SNHLY, CDR2 FYNNEI, per germline. CDR3 nucleotide sequence: TGTGCCAGCAGCCTATTAGCGGTTTCCTACAATGAGCAGTTCTTC. Its protein product is CASSLLAVSYNEQFF.

The V and J genes are TRBV7-2 and TRBJ2-5; 8 bases line up with TRBD2. The germline gives CDR1 SGHTA, CDR2 FQGNSA. The J segment lost 5 bases and the V segment lost 5 bases, leaving 16 bases of the junction unmatched. The CDR3 length is 17 residues. The CDR3: CASSIQRRRAGEETQYF. The CDR3 coding sequence is TGTGCCAGCAGCATCCAAAGGCGGAGAGCGGGGGAGGAGACCCAGTACTTC.

As regards this clone: Other DNA variants within this sample encode the same CDR3. Written as DNA, the CDR3 is TGTGCTAGTGGTTTGGGGCAGGCTAGCAATCAGCCCCAGCATTTT. It encodes CASGLGQASNQPQHF. V gene TRBV12-5 combines with J gene TRBJ1-5; no definite D call. Germline V gene lookup returns CDR1 LGHNT and CDR2 FRNRAP. The CDR3 is 15 amino acids. The V end was cut by 1 base, the J end by 0 bases, with 7 bases between.

This clone occurred a few times. The J gene is TRBJ1-6, the V gene TRBV5-1; D might be TRBD1 (6 bases). Germline V lookup: CDR1 SGHRS, CDR2 YFSETQ. This CDR3 has 20 residues. Between the trimmed V and J ends, which lost 4 bases and 0 bases, there was a span of 23 bases. CDR3 region: CASSPTWQGIASSYNSPLHF. CDR3 nucleotide sequence: TGCGCCAGCAGCCCGACCTGGCAGGGGATCGCGAGCTCCTATAATTCACCCCTCCACTTT.

The chain carries TRBV6-6 and TRBJ2-5; D is unresolved. CDR3 length: 13 residues. CDR1 is MNHNY and CDR2 is SVGAGI in the germline V gene (reference sequence). V lost 2 bases and J 4 bases, leaving 8 bases between the germline ends. In DNA, the CDR3 is TGTGCCAGCAGTTACCCCTCGGGAGAGACCCAGTACTTC. Its protein product is CASSYPSGETQYF.

The chain employs TRBV7-2 and TRBJ2-5; D ambiguous. Germline V gene data show CDR1 as SGHTA and CDR2 as FQGNSA. The CDR3 contains 17 residues. V was trimmed by 5 bases and J by 5 bases, leaving 24 bases between them. The CDR3 sequence: CASSAHISPSLRETQYF. The CDR3 nucleotides are TGTGCCAGCAGCGCTCACATCTCACCCTCACTACGGGAGACCCAGTACTTC.